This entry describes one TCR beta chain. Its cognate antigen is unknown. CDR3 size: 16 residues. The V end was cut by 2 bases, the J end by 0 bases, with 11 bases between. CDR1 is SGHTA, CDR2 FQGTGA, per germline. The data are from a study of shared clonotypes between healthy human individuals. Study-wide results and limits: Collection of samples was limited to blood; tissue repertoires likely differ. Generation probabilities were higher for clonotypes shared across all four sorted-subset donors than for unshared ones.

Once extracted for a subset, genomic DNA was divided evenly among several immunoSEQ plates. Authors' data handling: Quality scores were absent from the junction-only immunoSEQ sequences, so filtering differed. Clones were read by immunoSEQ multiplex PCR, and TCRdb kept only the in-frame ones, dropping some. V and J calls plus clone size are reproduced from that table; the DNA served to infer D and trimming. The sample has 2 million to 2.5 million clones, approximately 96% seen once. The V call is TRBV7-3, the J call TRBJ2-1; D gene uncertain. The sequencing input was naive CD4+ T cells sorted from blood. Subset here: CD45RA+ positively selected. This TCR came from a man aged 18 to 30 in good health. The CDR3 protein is CASSLWVGSSYNEQFF. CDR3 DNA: TGTGCCAGCAGCTTATGGGTCGGAAGCTCCTACAATGAGCAGTTCTTC. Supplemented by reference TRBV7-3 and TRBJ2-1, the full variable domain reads GAGVSQTPSNKVTEKGKYVELRCDPISGHTALYWYRQSLGQGPEFLIYFQGTGAADDSGLPNDRFFAVRPEGSVSTLKIQRTERGDSAVYLCASSLWVGSSYNEQFFGPGTRLTVL.